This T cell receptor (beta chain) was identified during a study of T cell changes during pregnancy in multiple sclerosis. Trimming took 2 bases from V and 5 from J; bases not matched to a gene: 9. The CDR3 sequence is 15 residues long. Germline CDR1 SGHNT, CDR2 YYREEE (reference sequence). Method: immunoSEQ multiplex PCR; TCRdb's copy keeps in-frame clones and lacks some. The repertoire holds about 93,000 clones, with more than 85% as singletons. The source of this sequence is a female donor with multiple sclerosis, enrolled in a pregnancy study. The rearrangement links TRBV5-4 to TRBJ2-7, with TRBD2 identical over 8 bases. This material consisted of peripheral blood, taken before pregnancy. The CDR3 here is CASSFSGGGLDEQYF. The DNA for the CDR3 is TGTGCCAGCAGCTTCTCGGGCGGGGGGCTCGACGAGCAGTACTTC. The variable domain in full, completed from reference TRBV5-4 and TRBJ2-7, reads ETGVTQSPTHLIKTRGQQVTLRCSSQSGHNTVSWYQQALGQGPQFIFQYYREEENGRGNFPPRFSGLQFPNYSSELNVNALELDDSALYLCASSFSGGGLDEQYFGPGTRLTVT.